Listed here are 3 T cell receptor beta chains from one sample, sequenced in a study of blood T cell repertoires in COVID-19. The table came from immunoSEQ multiplex PCR; TCRdb's copy has only in-frame clones and leaves some out. Seen here are about 62,000 clones, 85% to 90% observed once, and the top ten hold roughly 18%. The sample comprised peripheral blood. Every receptor here comes from a woman aged 55-70 years with COVID-19, enrolled during active disease.

This chain joins TRBV27 and TRBJ1-1; perhaps TRBD1 as D (5 bases). V was shortened by 2 bases and J by 0 bases, with 10 bases between the two germline ends. Germline CDR1 is MNHEY and CDR2 is SMNVEV (reference sequence). The CDR3 contains 15 residues. The CDR3 here is CASSLMTALNTEAFF. The CDR3 DNA is TGTGCCAGCAGTTTAATGACAGCTTTGAACACTGAAGCTTTCTTT.

This sequence joins TRBV30 and TRBJ1-1; D not resolved. Trimming left V 2 bases short and J 3 bases short, with 10 bases between. The CDR3 totals 13 residues. Germline V gene lookup returns CDR1 GTSNPN and CDR2 SVGIG (reference sequence). CDR3 bases: TGTGCCTGGAGTCCCGGGGAGGACACTGAAGCTTTCTTT. Translation gives CAWSPGEDTEAFF.

The V call is TRBV19, the J call TRBJ1-1, with a possible D match to TRBD1 (5 bases). The CDR3 contains 13 residues. The germline gives CDR1 LNHDA, CDR2 SQIVND (reference sequence). Trimming removed 6 bases from V and 1 base from J, with 9 bases in between. The CDR3 sequence: CASRPTGNTEAFF. The CDR3 coding sequence is TGTGCCAGTAGGCCTACAGGGAACACTGAAGCTTTCTTT.